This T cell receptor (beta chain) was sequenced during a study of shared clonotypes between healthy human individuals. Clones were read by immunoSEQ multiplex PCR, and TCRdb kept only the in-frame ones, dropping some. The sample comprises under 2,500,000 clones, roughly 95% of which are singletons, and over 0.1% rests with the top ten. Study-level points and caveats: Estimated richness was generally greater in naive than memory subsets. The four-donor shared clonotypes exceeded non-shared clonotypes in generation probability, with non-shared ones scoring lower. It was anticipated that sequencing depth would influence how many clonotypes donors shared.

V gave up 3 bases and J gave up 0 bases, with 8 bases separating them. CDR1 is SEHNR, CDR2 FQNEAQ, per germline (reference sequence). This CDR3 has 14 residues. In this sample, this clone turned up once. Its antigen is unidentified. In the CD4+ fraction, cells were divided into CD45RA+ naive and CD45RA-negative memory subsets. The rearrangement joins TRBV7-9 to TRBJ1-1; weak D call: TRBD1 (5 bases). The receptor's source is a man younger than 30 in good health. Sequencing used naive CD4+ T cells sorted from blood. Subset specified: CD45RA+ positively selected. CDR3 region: CASSFGAMNTEAFF. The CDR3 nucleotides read TGTGCCAGCAGCTTCGGGGCTATGAACACTGAAGCTTTCTTT.